These 32 T cell receptor beta chains share one sample of origin, sequenced in a study of blood T cell repertoires in COVID-19. Profiled with immunoSEQ multiplex PCR; TCRdb holds only in-frame clones, not every one. In the table there are about 400,000 clones, about 90% of which are singletons. The sample consisted of PBMCs or T cells enriched from blood (not recorded which). The receptors shown here come from a woman aged 25-40 years who had recovered from COVID-19.

This clone was detected a few times. V usage is TRBV27 and J usage is TRBJ2-1, with a tentative D call TRBD2 (6 bases). CDR3 length equals 16 residues. V shed 0 bases and J shed 4 bases, with 13 bases lying between them. Per the germline V gene, CDR1 is MNHEY and CDR2 is SMNVEV (reference sequence). The CDR3 region is CASSLSVRGEYNEQFF. CDR3 bases: TGTGCCAGCAGTTTATCGGTGCGGGGAGAGTACAATGAGCAGTTCTTC.

This sequence joins TRBV24-1 and TRBJ2-7; D gene uncertain. V was cut by 1 base and J by 2 bases, with 8 bases left in between. The CDR3 is 14 amino acids. Germline CDR1 reads KGHDR; CDR2 reads SFDVKD. Here the CDR3 reads CATSDFLSPYEQYF. CDR3 sequence (DNA): TGTGCCACCAGTGATTTTCTATCCCCCTACGAGCAGTACTTC.

The chain has TRBV5-1 and TRBJ2-1; 10 nucleotides match TRBD2. CDR1 is SGHRS and CDR2 is YFSETQ in the germline V gene. The V and J ends lost 4 bases and 7 bases, in that order; junction bases with no gene match: 8. This CDR3 spans 15 amino acids. CDR3 bases: TGCGCCAGCAGCGACCAGCGGGGGGGCAGAAATGAGCAGTTCTTC. Its translation is CASSDQRGGRNEQFF.

The J gene is TRBJ1-2, the V gene TRBV6-5; 9 nucleotides agree with TRBD1. The ends lost 6 bases at V and 5 bases at J; junction bases unmatched: 7. The CDR3 is made up of 14 amino acids. CDR1 MNHEY and CDR2 SVGAGI come from the germline V gene. CDR3 in DNA: TGTGCCAGCAGCCCGACAGGGGGTCAGTATGGCTACACCTTC. Its translation: CASSPTGGQYGYTF.

The chain links TRBV5-6 to TRBJ2-4; TRBD2 agrees at 12 bases. V gave up 4 bases and J gave up 7 bases; unmatched junction bases: 9. The CDR3 has 16 residues. Germline V gene data show CDR1 as SGHDT and CDR2 as YYEEEE. CDR3 region: CASSPGLAGRGNIQYF. CDR3 DNA: TGTGCCAGCAGCCCAGGACTAGCGGGAAGGGGGAACATTCAGTACTTC.

The V call is TRBV7-2, the J call TRBJ2-7; the D is unclear. CDR1 SGHTA and CDR2 FQGNSA come from the germline V gene. This CDR3 region has 15 residues. Trimming stripped 1 base from V and 6 bases from J, with 16 bases between. The CDR3 bases are TGTGCCAGCAGCTTAGACGGCGGAAGTTTGATCGAGCAGTACTTC. Translation gives CASSLDGGSLIEQYF.

The chain employs TRBV2 and TRBJ1-4, with D perhaps matching TRBD1 (6 bases). The CDR3 consists of 13 residues. The V gene's germline CDR1 is SNHLY and CDR2 FYNNEI. V lost 2 bases, J lost 7 bases, and 8 bases lay in between. CDR3 DNA: TGTGCCAGCAGTGAATGGGACACTGAAAAACTGTTTTTT. Encoded protein: CASSEWDTEKLFF.

This chain links TRBV19 with TRBJ2-1, with D perhaps matching TRBD2 (6 bases). Germline CDR1 LNHDA, CDR2 SQIVND (reference sequence). The length of the CDR3 is 12 residues. The V and J ends lost 10 bases and 2 bases respectively, with 9 bases between them. The CDR3 protein is CATTSAYNEQFF. The DNA for the CDR3 is TGTGCCACGACTAGTGCCTACAATGAGCAGTTCTTC. The full variable domain, its missing parts supplied by reference TRBV19 and TRBJ2-1, is DGGITQSPKYLFRKEGQNVTLSCEQNLNHDAMYWYRQDPGQGLRLIYYSQIVNDFQKGDIAEGYSVSREKKESFPLTVTSAQKNPTAFYLCATTSAYNEQFFGPGTRLTVL.

On this clone: At one boundary the junction diverges from the germline segment, which might be a read error. The gene calls are TRBV10-1 and TRBJ1-1; D ambiguous. The CDR3 extends over 13 amino acids. CDR1 is WNHNN, CDR2 SYGVQD, per germline (reference sequence). CDR3 in amino acids: CASREFMNTEAFF. DNA for the CDR3: TGCGCCAGCAGAGAGTTCATGAACACTGAAGCTTTCTTT.

To note about this clone: Other nucleotide sequences in the sample specify the same CDR3. The chain links TRBV19 to TRBJ1-2; TRBD1 agrees at 7 bases. V was pared by 1 base and J by 4 bases, with 0 bases of the junction left unmatched. Germline V gives CDR1 LNHDA, CDR2 SQIVND (reference sequence). The CDR3 covers 13 residues. CDR3: CASSIGQGYGYTF. In DNA, the CDR3 is TGTGCCAGTAGTATAGGACAGGGCTATGGCTACACCTTC. Looking up the rest from reference TRBV19 and TRBJ1-2 gives the full variable domain: DGGITQSPKYLFRKEGQNVTLSCEQNLNHDAMYWYRQDPGQGLRLIYYSQIVNDFQKGDIAEGYSVSREKKESFPLTVTSAQKNPTAFYLCASSIGQGYGYTFGSGTRLTVV.

V and J are TRBV6-5 and TRBJ2-7, with TRBD1 matching 7 bases. From germline, CDR1 is MNHEY and CDR2 SVGAGI. The CDR3 totals 16 residues. V trimming: 0 bases; J trimming: 4 bases; junction bases outside the gene matches: 9. The CDR3 loop reads CASSYSLQGMGYEQYF. The CDR3 DNA is TGTGCCAGCAGTTACTCGTTACAGGGGATGGGATACGAGCAGTACTTC.

The J gene is TRBJ2-7, the V gene TRBV27; D call uncertain. CDR1 is MNHEY and CDR2 is SMNVEV in the germline V gene (reference sequence). Between the trimmed V and J ends, which lost 2 bases and 2 bases, there was a span of 19 bases. The CDR3 is made up of 17 amino acids. CDR3 DNA sequence: TGTGCCAGCAGTTTACGGTTGGCGGCAGACCAGACCTACGAGCAGTACTTC. This translates into CASSLRLAADQTYEQYF.

CDR3 nucleotide sequence: TGTGCCAGCAGCATCCGGGACAGGGTTGGCGAGCAGTACTTC. It specifies CASSIRDRVGEQYF. The genes are TRBV6-5 and TRBJ2-7; 9 bases are a match to TRBD1. CDR3 length equals 14 residues. Germline CDR1 reads MNHEY; CDR2 reads SVGAGI. Trimming took 6 bases from V and 6 from J; bases not matched to a gene: 9.

The chain recombines TRBV28 with TRBJ1-6; 7 positions agree with TRBD1. The germline V gene encodes CDR1 MDHEN and CDR2 SYDVKM. The length of the CDR3 is 15 residues. V gave up 6 bases and J gave up 3 bases; unmatched junction bases: 5. The CDR3 loop reads CASSNRDSYNSPLHF. In DNA, the CDR3 is TGTGCCAGCAGCAACCGGGACAGCTATAATTCACCCCTCCACTTT.

This clone was seen more than once but under ten times. The J gene is TRBJ1-6, the V gene TRBV7-9; no firm D call. This CDR3 has 12 residues. Germline CDR1 is SEHNR and CDR2 is FQNEAQ (reference sequence). Trimming shortened V by 5 bases and J by 8 bases, and 7 bases separated the two germline ends. The CDR3 is CASSLSDSPLHF. The CDR3 region has the DNA TGTGCCAGCAGCCTAAGTGATTCACCCCTCCACTTT.

The V gene is TRBV6-2 or TRBV6-3, the J gene TRBJ1-3, with D unclear. The CDR3 sequence is 16 residues long. V lost 1 base and J lost 0, with 10 bases in between. Looked up from germline, CDR1 is MNHEY and CDR2 is SVGEGT. CDR3 in amino acids: CASSYWAVSSGNTIYF. CDR3 nucleotides: TGTGCCAGCAGTTACTGGGCAGTGAGCTCTGGAAACACCATATATTTT.

The chain recombines TRBV5-6 with TRBJ2-1; 13 positions match TRBD2. The CDR3 length is 15 residues. The germline CDR1 and CDR2 sequences are SGHDT and YYEEEE. Trimming at V came to 1 base and at J to 9 bases, leaving 4 bases not matched to a gene. CDR3 sequence (DNA): TGTGCCAGCAGCTTGCCGGGACTAGCGGGACGTGAGCAGTTCTTC. This gives the protein CASSLPGLAGREQFF.

The chain uses TRBV19 and TRBJ1-2; possibly TRBD1 for D (6 bases). V was cut by 5 bases and J by 4 bases, with 8 bases left in between. The CDR3 has 12 amino acids. From germline, CDR1 is LNHDA and CDR2 SQIVND (reference sequence). This chain's CDR3 is CASSVTGYGYTF. The CDR3 nucleotides read TGTGCCAGTAGTGTGACAGGCTATGGCTACACCTTC.

The chain has TRBV5-4 and TRBJ2-7; the match to TRBD1 covers 8 bases. CDR3 length: 15 amino acids. Per the germline V gene, CDR1 is SGHNT and CDR2 is YYREEE (reference sequence). With V trimmed by 0 bases and J by 5 bases, 7 bases remained unmatched. The CDR3 region has the DNA TGTGCCAGCAGCTTGGATATCGGACAGGGTAACGAGCAGTACTTC. The encoded protein is CASSLDIGQGNEQYF.

The V gene is TRBV28, the J gene TRBJ2-2; no reliable D call. The CDR3 totals 15 residues. Germline V gene sequence: CDR1 MDHEN, CDR2 SYDVKM. V was pared by 3 bases and J by 5 bases, with 13 bases between. The CDR3 sequence is CASSLGDRQTGELFF. The CDR3 coding sequence is TGTGCCAGCAGTTTGGGCGATAGGCAAACCGGGGAGCTGTTTTTT. Full variable domain (outside the CDR3, taken from reference TRBV28 and TRBJ2-2): DVKVTQSSRYLVKRTGEKVFLECVQDMDHENMFWYRQDPGLGLRLIYFSYDVKMKEKGDIPEGYSVSREKKERFSLILESASTNQTSMYLCASSLGDRQTGELFFGEGSRLTVL.

This clone has only one observation. In nucleotides, the CDR3 is TGTGCCAGCAGTATACAGGGTGGCAGCAATCAGCCCCAGCATTTT. Amino acids: CASSIQGGSNQPQHF. The rearrangement links TRBV28 to TRBJ1-5, with D perhaps matching TRBD1 (6 bases). The germline V and J ends were trimmed by 5 bases and 1 base, with 12 bases remaining between them. There are 15 residues in the CDR3. Germline V gene data show CDR1 as MDHEN and CDR2 as SYDVKM.

The chain joins TRBV4-1 to TRBJ1-3, with D maybe TRBD1 (6 bases). V lost 2 bases to trimming and J lost 8 bases, with 19 bases between them. The CDR3 is 16 residues long. Germline V lookup: CDR1 MGHRA, CDR2 YSYEKL. CDR3: CASSQIRQGREYTIYF. Here the CDR3 DNA reads TGCGCCAGCAGCCAAATTAGGCAGGGGCGCGAATACACCATATATTTT.

This clone was recorded a few times. The chain employs TRBV23-1 and TRBJ2-2; D ambiguous. TRBV23-1 is an open reading frame, and its role is uncertain. CDR3 length: 16 amino acids. The V end lost 0 bases, the J end lost 3 bases, and 11 bases lay between the germline ends. CDR3 sequence (DNA): TGCGCCAGCAGTCAATCTCCCGGCGGCTACACCGGGGAGCTGTTTTTT. Residues: CASSQSPGGYTGELFF.

This clone was recorded once. The genes are TRBV2 and TRBJ2-2, with 10 bases that match TRBD1. V trimming: 4 bases; J trimming: 4 bases; junction bases outside the gene matches: 6. This CDR3 has 16 amino acids. The germline CDR1 and CDR2 sequences are SNHLY and FYNNEI. In DNA, the CDR3 is TGTGCCAGCAGTGGTATGGGGACAGGGGCCACCGGGGAGCTGTTTTTT. Residues: CASSGMGTGATGELFF.

The rearrangement links TRBV2 to TRBJ2-7; 9 bases align to TRBD1. Germline V CDR1 and CDR2: SNHLY, FYNNEI. The trim removed 5 bases at V and 2 bases at J, leaving 4 bases unmatched. There are 14 residues in the CDR3. The chain's CDR3 is CASSPGTGPYEQYF. For the CDR3, the DNA is TGTGCCAGCAGTCCCGGGACAGGGCCCTACGAGCAGTACTTC.

V gene TRBV9 combines with J gene TRBJ2-3, with 11 bases identical to TRBD1. After removal of 3 bases from V and 5 bases from J, the junction contained 11 bases not matched to a gene. The germline V gene has CDR1 SGDLS and CDR2 YYNGEE. The length of the CDR3 is 17 residues. The CDR3 nucleotides are TGTGCCAGCAGCGCCCGCTTGGGACAGGGGGTCGAAGATACGCAGTATTTT. Its translation: CASSARLGQGVEDTQYF.

This clone has just one count. The chain employs TRBV19 and TRBJ2-1; D remains ambiguous. Germline loops: CDR1 LNHDA, CDR2 SQIVND (reference sequence). V lost 6 bases to trimming and J lost 0 bases, with 12 bases between them. This CDR3 has 15 residues. CDR3 DNA: TGTGCCAGTAGGGTGTCCCTCAGCTCCTACAATGAGCAGTTCTTC. This gives the protein CASRVSLSSYNEQFF.

This clone was seen only a few times. J is TRBJ1-1 and V is TRBV15; D perhaps matches TRBD1 (6 bases). Germline values: CDR1 LNHNV, CDR2 YYDKDF (reference sequence). This CDR3 has 14 amino acids. Trimming removed 3 bases from V and 0 bases from J, with 8 bases in between. The CDR3: CATSSRGMNTEAFF. The DNA of the CDR3 is TGTGCCACCAGCAGCAGGGGAATGAACACTGAAGCTTTCTTT.

The chain employs TRBV7-8 and TRBJ2-1; 11 bases agree with TRBD2. With V trimmed by 0 bases and J by 0 bases, 4 bases remained unmatched. CDR3 length: 18 amino acids. The germline V gene has CDR1 SGHVS and CDR2 FQNEAQ. The DNA for the CDR3 is TGTGCCAGCAGCTTAGCGACGGGACTAGCGGCCTCCTACAATGAGCAGTTCTTC. It translates to CASSLATGLAASYNEQFF.

The chain is built from TRBV19 and TRBJ2-3; unclear D gene. V was pared by 4 bases and J by 2 bases, with 25 bases between. This CDR3 region has 19 residues. Germline-derived CDR1 and CDR2 are LNHDA and SQIVND (reference sequence). The CDR3 here is CASSSSPPDSENNTDTQYF. CDR3 DNA: TGTGCCAGTAGTAGTAGCCCGCCCGACTCCGAGAATAACACAGATACGCAGTATTTT.

This chain uses TRBV7-2 with TRBJ2-7, with D possibly matching TRBD1 (6 bases). Per germline, CDR1 SGHTA and CDR2 FQGNSA. The V end lost 2 bases, the J end lost 9 bases, and 26 bases lay between the germline ends. The CDR3 has 17 amino acids. The CDR3 DNA sequence: TGTGCCAGCAGCTTAAGTGTAGGCGGACAGCCCCTGAGATCGCAGTACTTC. It encodes CASSLSVGGQPLRSQYF.

CDR3 coding DNA: TGTGCCAGCAGTTTGAGGGGGCCGGGCAATCAGCCCCAGCATTTT. The encoded protein is CASSLRGPGNQPQHF. The chain has TRBV27 and TRBJ1-5; TRBD1 agrees at 7 bases. Trimming removed 3 bases from V and 2 bases from J; junction bases left unmatched: 4. The CDR3 extends over 15 amino acids. Per germline, CDR1 MNHEY and CDR2 SMNVEV (reference sequence).